The 12 T cell receptor beta chains given below trace back to one sample, sequenced in a study of shared clonotypes between healthy human individuals. Profiled with immunoSEQ multiplex PCR; TCRdb holds only in-frame clones, not every one. Of approximately 980,000 clones detected, 76% appear once; the ten largest clones hold roughly 1.5%. Sequencing was carried out using memory CD4+ T cells sorted from blood. Specified subset: CD45RA-negative fraction. These receptors came from a man aged 18 to 30 in good health.

The chain is built from TRBV9 and TRBJ2-1; 11 nucleotides line up with TRBD2. Germline CDR1 reads SGDLS; CDR2 reads YYNGEE. The trim removed 0 bases at V and 9 bases at J, leaving 5 bases unmatched. This CDR3 contains 15 residues. The CDR3 protein is CASSVVGTSGFEQFF. CDR3 bases: TGTGCCAGCAGCGTAGTTGGGACTAGCGGCTTTGAGCAGTTCTTC.

The rearrangement links TRBV6-6 to TRBJ2-7, with 8 bases aligning to TRBD1. Trimming at V came to 7 bases and at J to 3 bases, leaving 5 bases not matched to a gene. This CDR3 is 13 amino acids long. CDR1 and CDR2 from the germline V gene are MNHNY and SVGAGI (reference sequence). This CDR3 reads CASTRGQGYEQYF. For the CDR3, the DNA is TGTGCCAGCACCCGAGGACAGGGCTACGAGCAGTACTTC.

This clone was counted between two and nine times. V and J are TRBV4-1 and TRBJ1-2; no definite D call. This CDR3 comprises 13 residues. Germline V gene lookup returns CDR1 MGHRA and CDR2 YSYEKL. V shed 1 base and J shed 5 bases, with 8 bases lying between them. The CDR3, as DNA: TGCGCCAGCAGCCAAGCCCCACCGTATGGCTACACCTTC. Protein product: CASSQAPPYGYTF.

This chain joins TRBV12-5 and TRBJ2-1, with TRBD2 identical over 10 bases. This CDR3 contains 16 residues. The V segment lost 6 bases and the J segment 7 bases; nucleotides outside the gene matches: 12. The germline gives CDR1 LGHNT, CDR2 FRNRAP. This CDR3 is CASGRSASGSSNEQFF. CDR3 nucleotides: TGTGCTAGTGGAAGGTCGGCTAGCGGGAGTTCAAATGAGCAGTTCTTC. Filled out from reference TRBV12-5 and TRBJ2-1, the complete variable domain reads DARVTQTPRHKVTEMGQEVTMRCQPILGHNTVFWYRQTMMQGLELLAYFRNRAPLDDSGMPKDRFSAEMPDATLATLKIQPSEPRDSAVYFCASGRSASGSSNEQFFGPGTRLTVL.

This clone was found many times. This chain connects TRBV7-9 to TRBJ2-2; no firm D call. Per germline, CDR1 SEHNR and CDR2 FQNEAQ (reference sequence). The CDR3 is made up of 12 amino acids. The ends were cut back, 5 bases at V and 7 bases at J, with 8 bases in the middle. DNA of the CDR3: TGTGCCAGCAGCCAAAATGGCGGGGAGCTGTTTTTT. Encoded protein: CASSQNGGELFF.

J is TRBJ1-1 and V is TRBV27; D may be TRBD1 (5 bases). CDR1 is MNHEY and CDR2 is SMNVEV in the germline V gene (reference sequence). This CDR3 is 16 amino acids long. The ends were cut back, 3 bases at V and 0 bases at J, with 14 bases in the middle. The CDR3 protein is CASSLVAGLLNTEAFF. CDR3 DNA sequence: TGTGCCAGCAGTTTGGTGGCAGGGTTGTTGAACACTGAAGCTTTCTTT.

The V gene is TRBV27, the J gene TRBJ2-7; 10 bases match TRBD2. This CDR3 is 13 amino acids long. The germline CDR1 and CDR2 sequences are MNHEY and SMNVEV (reference sequence). V lost 10 bases and J lost 2; bases outside the gene matches: 5. The CDR3 DNA reads TGTGCCACCCGACTAGCGGGCCCCTACGAGCAGTACTTC. It translates to CATRLAGPYEQYF.

The V call is TRBV2, the J call TRBJ2-5, with D perhaps matching TRBD2 (5 bases). This CDR3 is built from 13 residues. Germline V lookup: CDR1 SNHLY, CDR2 FYNNEI. With 5 bases removed from V and 5 bases from J, the gap between germline ends came to 12 bases. The CDR3 DNA sequence: TGTGCCAGCAGTCCCCCAGGCGGGGAGACCCAGTACTTC. It encodes CASSPPGGETQYF. Based on the CDR3 plus reference TRBV2 and TRBJ2-5, the full variable domain is EPEVTQTPSHQVTQMGQEVILRCVPISNHLYFYWYRQILGQKVEFLVSFYNNEISEKSEIFDDQFSVERPDGSNFTLKIRSTKLEDSAMYFCASSPPGGETQYFGPGTRLLVL.

The chain recombines TRBV28 with TRBJ2-1; D is possibly TRBD2 (6 bases). This CDR3 contains 14 residues. The V end lost 5 bases, the J end lost 10 bases, and 18 bases lay between the germline ends. Germline assignment: CDR1 MDHEN and CDR2 SYDVKM. Here the CDR3 reads CASSREPGLREQFF. The CDR3 DNA reads TGTGCCAGCAGTCGGGAGCCAGGATTAAGGGAGCAGTTCTTC.

V usage is TRBV30 and J usage is TRBJ1-5; TRBD1 agrees at 7 bases. With 3 bases clipped from V and 3 bases from J, the junction kept 8 bases outside the gene matches. CDR1 is GTSNPN, CDR2 SVGIG, per germline (reference sequence). The length of the CDR3 is 15 residues. For the CDR3, the DNA is TGTGCCTGGAGGAGACAGGGTGTAGACAATCAGCCCCAGCATTTT. It is translated as CAWRRQGVDNQPQHF.

DNA of the CDR3: TGTGCCAGCAGTCCTTTAGACAAGTCTGGAAACACCATATATTTT. Amino acids: CASSPLDKSGNTIYF. V is TRBV28 and J is TRBJ1-3; D remains ambiguous. Germline V lookup: CDR1 MDHEN, CDR2 SYDVKM. V was shortened by 5 bases and J by 1 base, with 12 bases between the two germline ends. The CDR3 is made up of 15 amino acids.

The chain couples TRBV10-3 to TRBJ2-1; tentatively, D is TRBD2 (5 bases). There are 17 residues in the CDR3. With 0 bases removed from V and 0 bases from J, the gap between germline ends came to 12 bases. Germline lookup yields CDR1 ENHRY and CDR2 SYGVKD. CDR3 loop: CAISESSGRSSYNEQFF. The CDR3 DNA reads as TGTGCCATCAGTGAGTCAAGCGGTAGAAGCTCCTACAATGAGCAGTTCTTC.